This TCR beta chain derives from a study of lymphopenia after photon versus proton radiotherapy. Study-wide points: Only patients who died were analyzed for survival; proton advantage is unproven.

V was pared by 5 bases and J by 10 bases, with 8 bases of the junction left unmatched. This CDR3 has 13 residues. Per the germline V gene, CDR1 is SGHTA and CDR2 is FQGNSA. Using immunoSEQ multiplex PCR, the repertoire was profiled, and TCRdb retains in-frame clones only, with some absent. This table holds over 50,000 clones, approximately 86% found once. About this clone itself: The antigen is not known.

This receptor was identified in a man in his forties with gastric cancer. Sequencing was performed on peripheral blood, taken from a patient treated with photon-based radiotherapy. This rearrangement joins TRBV7-2 to TRBJ2-1; TRBD2 matches 7 bases. CDR3 region: CASSTRGAGEQFF. Written as DNA, the CDR3 is TGTGCCAGCAGCACCCGGGGAGCGGGGGAGCAGTTCTTC.